These 13 T cell receptor beta chains were sequenced from one sample in a study of blood T cell repertoires in COVID-19. Only in-frame clones appear in the TCRdb table, and some are missing; sequencing was by immunoSEQ multiplex PCR. Among about 84,000 clones listed, approximately 82% were seen once. Sequencing input: peripheral blood. The receptors stem from a man older than 75 with active or convalescent COVID-19.

The rearrangement links TRBV5-1 to TRBJ1-2; D is undetermined. Germline loops: CDR1 SGHRS, CDR2 YFSETQ. V lost 4 bases and J lost 0, with 10 bases in between. CDR3 size: 14 residues. The CDR3 DNA follows: TGCGCCAGCAGCATCGACAACTCTAACTATGGCTACACCTTC. It codes for CASSIDNSNYGYTF.

The chain carries TRBV3-1 (or the pseudogene TRBV3-2) and TRBJ2-3; 9 bases map to TRBD2. The V segment lost 4 bases and the J segment 5 bases; nucleotides outside the gene matches: 4. CDR1 is LGHDT, CDR2 YNNKEL, per germline (reference sequence). The CDR3 covers 14 residues. In DNA form, the CDR3 reads TGTGCCAGCAGCCCGCGGGAGGGATTAGATACGCAGTATTTT. Translation gives CASSPREGLDTQYF.

The V and J genes are TRBV27 and TRBJ1-1, with a weak D call TRBD1 (6 bases). CDR1 is MNHEY and CDR2 is SMNVEV in the germline V gene (reference sequence). The V and J ends lost 2 bases and 5 bases respectively, with 15 bases between them. The CDR3 is made up of 15 amino acids. The CDR3 DNA follows: TGTGCCAGCAGTTTAGGGGGAACTAGGGGGACTGAAGCTTTCTTT. This encodes CASSLGGTRGTEAFF.

This rearrangement joins TRBV12-5 to TRBJ2-7, with D perhaps matching TRBD2 (6 bases). Trimming cost V 2 bases and J 4 bases, with 12 bases left between them. This CDR3 is built from 14 residues. CDR1 and CDR2 from the germline V gene are LGHNT and FRNRAP. CDR3: CASGLRGLLYEQYF. CDR3 bases: TGTGCTAGTGGTTTGAGGGGACTCCTGTACGAGCAGTACTTC. Looking up the rest from reference TRBV12-5 and TRBJ2-7 gives the full variable domain: DARVTQTPRHKVTEMGQEVTMRCQPILGHNTVFWYRQTMMQGLELLAYFRNRAPLDDSGMPKDRFSAEMPDATLATLKIQPSEPRDSAVYFCASGLRGLLYEQYFGPGTRLTVT.

V usage is TRBV28 and J usage is TRBJ2-7, with 7 bases matching TRBD1. CDR1 and CDR2 (germline): MDHEN, SYDVKM. Trimming took 2 bases from V and 5 from J; bases not matched to a gene: 9. The CDR3 is made up of 15 amino acids. The CDR3 loop reads CASSLMMTGSNEQYF. DNA of the CDR3: TGTGCCAGCAGTTTAATGATGACAGGGTCCAACGAGCAGTACTTC. Based on the CDR3 plus reference TRBV28 and TRBJ2-7, the full variable domain is DVKVTQSSRYLVKRTGEKVFLECVQDMDHENMFWYRQDPGLGLRLIYFSYDVKMKEKGDIPEGYSVSREKKERFSLILESASTNQTSMYLCASSLMMTGSNEQYFGPGTRLTVT.

In its sample, this clone was seen a few times. V usage is TRBV9 and J usage is TRBJ1-3, with unresolved D. With 2 bases removed from V and 0 bases from J, the gap between germline ends came to 9 bases. This CDR3 region has 15 residues. Germline CDR1 reads SGDLS; CDR2 reads YYNGEE. The CDR3 loop is CASSVSSLSGNTIYF. CDR3 nucleotides: TGTGCCAGCAGCGTTTCCAGTCTCTCTGGAAACACCATATATTTT. Full variable domain (missing parts from reference TRBV9 and TRBJ1-3): DSGVTQTPKHLITATGQRVTLRCSPRSGDLSVYWYQQSLDQGLQFLIQYYNGEERAKGNILERFSAQQFPDLHSELNLSSLELGDSALYFCASSVSSLSGNTIYFGEGSWLTVV.

The chain has TRBV5-5 and TRBJ2-3; D is unresolved. This CDR3 has 12 residues. Germline-derived CDR1 and CDR2 are SGHKS and YYEKEE (reference sequence). V lost 8 bases and J lost 1, with 8 bases in between. This CDR3 reads CASHQGTDTQYF. The CDR3, as DNA: TGTGCCAGTCATCAGGGCACAGATACGCAGTATTTT.

V is TRBV3-1 (or the pseudogene TRBV3-2) and J is TRBJ2-3; TRBD2 agrees at 13 bases. Trimming at V came to 7 bases and at J to 12 bases, leaving 10 bases not matched to a gene. CDR3 size: 14 residues. Germline values: CDR1 LGHDT, CDR2 YNNKEL (reference sequence). Here the CDR3 reads CASTGVGLAGNQYF. The CDR3 region has the DNA TGTGCCAGCACCGGAGTGGGACTAGCGGGGAATCAGTATTTT.

The rearrangement links TRBV7-2 to TRBJ2-2; D may be TRBD2 (5 bases). This CDR3 has 17 residues. Germline V gene lookup returns CDR1 SGHTA and CDR2 FQGNSA. V dropped 5 bases and J dropped 0 bases, with 16 bases sitting between them. Here the CDR3 DNA reads TGTGCCAGCAGCCCAGAGGGCTCCGCTTCGAACACCGGGGAGCTGTTTTTT. Its protein product is CASSPEGSASNTGELFF.

The V call is TRBV2, the J call TRBJ2-3; no firm D call. V was clipped by 7 bases and J by 2 bases, with 10 bases between them. The germline V gene encodes CDR1 SNHLY and CDR2 FYNNEI. This CDR3 spans 13 amino acids. CDR3 loop: CASNLVVTDTQYF. The CDR3 bases are TGTGCCAGCAATCTAGTAGTCACAGATACGCAGTATTTT.

J is TRBJ1-6 and V is TRBV28; D unclear. CDR3 length: 14 amino acids. The V gene's germline CDR1 is MDHEN and CDR2 SYDVKM. Trimming stripped 8 bases from V and 10 bases from J, with 18 bases between. The CDR3 DNA reads TGTGCCAGCCAGAGGGAAACCCAAAGATCACCCCTCCACTTT. It encodes CASQRETQRSPLHF.

The V call is TRBV27, the J call TRBJ1-2; D remains ambiguous. V was pared by 2 bases and J by 5 bases, with 9 bases between. The germline V gene has CDR1 MNHEY and CDR2 SMNVEV (reference sequence). The CDR3 is made up of 13 amino acids. As DNA, the CDR3 is TGTGCCAGCAGTTTAAGGGAGGGTTATGGCTACACCTTC. Translation: CASSLREGYGYTF.

The chain couples TRBV28 to TRBJ1-1, with D possibly TRBD1 on 5 matching bases. CDR1 is MDHEN, CDR2 SYDVKM, per germline. The CDR3 is 13 residues long. V dropped 5 bases and J dropped 0 bases, with 7 bases sitting between them. The CDR3 region has the DNA TGTGCCAGCAGTATACAGGTGAACACTGAAGCTTTCTTT. Its protein product is CASSIQVNTEAFF.